These 10 T cell receptor beta chains originate from one sample sequenced in a study of blood T cells in healthy people across ages. Then a second PCR, running about 6 to 11 cycles, was carried out with a sample-barcoded 5' primer and a J-beta primer mix. TCRdb reanalysed the 5' RACE reads using MiXCR and keeps one entry per CDR3 protein. The sample has roughly 720,000 distinct CDR3 sequences; 53% are singletons. Sequencing was done on a sample of blood. All receptors derive from a man older than 75 in good health.

The chain employs TRBV3-1 and TRBJ2-1; TRBD1 aligns across 9 bases. After removal of 3 bases from V and 7 bases from J, the junction contained 4 bases not matched to a gene. The CDR3 has 14 amino acids. The V gene's germline CDR1 is LGHDT and CDR2 YNNKEL (reference sequence). The CDR3 region has the DNA TGTGCCAGCAGCCACCGGGACAGGGATAATGAGCAGTTCTTC. This codes for CASSHRDRDNEQFF.

The chain couples TRBV7-9 to TRBJ2-1; D tentatively reads TRBD1 or TRBD2 (6 bases each). CDR1 and CDR2 (germline): SEHNR, FQNEAQ (reference sequence). There are 15 residues in the CDR3. V was clipped by 3 bases and J by 6 bases, with 15 bases between them. The CDR3 protein is CASSLHRGLTNEQFF. In DNA form, the CDR3 reads TGTGCCAGCAGCTTGCACCGGGGGCTCACCAATGAGCAGTTCTTC. Supplemented by reference TRBV7-9 and TRBJ2-1, the full variable domain reads DTGVSQNPRHKITKRGQNVTFRCDPISEHNRLYWYRQTLGQGPEFLTYFQNEAQLEKSRLLSDRFSAERPKGSFSTLEIQRTEQGDSAMYLCASSLHRGLTNEQFFGPGTRLTVL.

The CDR3: CASSQNQGGETQYF. The CDR3 nucleotides read TGTGCCAGCTCTCAAAATCAGGGAGGAGAGACCCAGTACTTC. V is TRBV18 and J is TRBJ2-7; D is perhaps TRBD2 (6 bases). Gene TRBJ2-5 matches the end of the DNA better, so the J call may be wrong. The CDR3 runs 14 residues. Germline assignment: CDR1 KGHSH and CDR2 LQKENI.

The chain has TRBV24-1 and TRBJ1-2; perhaps TRBD1 as D (6 bases). The V end lost 4 bases, the J end lost 8 bases, and 31 bases lay between the germline ends. The CDR3 extends over 19 amino acids. The germline V gene encodes CDR1 KGHDR and CDR2 SFDVKD. Written as DNA, the CDR3 is TGTGCCACCAGTGACACCGACTCCGACAGGCCAAACCCAAAACGGGGCTACACCTTC. It codes for CATSDTDSDRPNPKRGYTF.

The chain carries TRBV9 and TRBJ2-1; D call uncertain. This CDR3 contains 11 residues. V gave up 4 bases and J gave up 10 bases, with 9 bases separating them. CDR1 is SGDLS and CDR2 is YYNGEE in the germline V gene. CDR3 residues: CASSSVDEQFF. CDR3 DNA: TGTGCCAGCAGCTCTGTCGACGAGCAGTTCTTC.

The V gene is TRBV6-5, the J gene TRBJ1-6; maybe TRBD1 (6 bases). There are 15 residues in the CDR3. Trimming removed 6 bases from V and 8 bases from J, with 17 bases in between. Looked up from germline, CDR1 is MNHEY and CDR2 is SVGAGI. CDR3 loop: CASRSWGQRDSPLHF. The CDR3 DNA reads as TGTGCCAGCAGGAGCTGGGGGCAGCGGGATTCACCCCTCCACTTT.

This clonotype was observed a few times. The chain links TRBV7-2 to TRBJ1-1; D call uncertain. Trimming took off 1 base at V and 7 bases at J, with 10 bases between the two ends. This CDR3 has 13 amino acids. Germline V CDR1 and CDR2: SGHTA, FQGNSA. The CDR3, as DNA: TGTGCCAGCAGCTTAGTCCGGACTGGTGAAGCTTTCTTT. Translation gives CASSLVRTGEAFF.

V is TRBV12-3 or TRBV12-4 and J is TRBJ1-4, with 7 nucleotides matching TRBD1. The CDR3 contains 14 residues. Losses at the gene ends were 6 bases for V and 7 bases for J; bases not matched to a gene: 8. The CDR3 DNA follows: TGTGCCAGCAGCAGTTGGACAGGCGGTGAAAAACTGTTTTTT. Protein: CASSSWTGGEKLFF.

The chain couples TRBV5-1 to TRBJ2-1; D possibly corresponds to TRBD1 (5 bases). CDR1 is SGHRS, CDR2 YFSETQ, per germline. V dropped 4 bases and J dropped 10 bases, with 21 bases sitting between them. The CDR3 spans 15 residues. The CDR3 DNA reads TGCGCCAGCAGCCCCAAGGGGCCCCCCAATGGGGAGCAGTTCTTC. Translation gives CASSPKGPPNGEQFF.

The count of this clonotype is one. The V gene is TRBV20-1, the J gene TRBJ2-1; 10 bases map to TRBD2. Germline CDR1 and CDR2: DFQATT and SNEGSKA (reference sequence). Losses at the gene ends were 3 bases for V and 8 bases for J; bases not matched to a gene: 7. This CDR3 has 14 residues. This CDR3 reads CSASQREGPHEQFF. CDR3 coding DNA: TGCAGTGCTAGTCAGCGGGAGGGCCCCCATGAGCAGTTCTTC.